The 31 T cell receptor beta chains reported below all come from one sample, sequenced in a study of shared clonotypes between healthy human individuals. Some clones are missing from TCRdb's copy, which holds only in-frame ones; the method was immunoSEQ multiplex PCR. Here the sample spans some 2,000,000 clones, around 95% being singletons. Specimen: naive CD4+ T cells sorted from blood. Described subset: CD45RA+ positively selected. The source is a man between 18 and 35 years old in good health.

CDR3 coding DNA: TGTGCCATCAGTGAGAGGCCCTCTGGGGAGCAGTACTTC. Its protein is CAISERPSGEQYF. This chain connects TRBV10-3 to TRBJ2-7; D unresolved. V shed 2 bases and J shed 7 bases, with 12 bases lying between them. The V gene's germline CDR1 is ENHRY and CDR2 SYGVKD. CDR3 length equals 13 residues.

The V call is TRBV27, the J call TRBJ2-7; D ambiguous. The CDR3 runs 15 residues. V was pared by 0 bases and J by 2 bases, with 11 bases between. Germline V gene sequence: CDR1 MNHEY, CDR2 SMNVEV (reference sequence). CDR3 loop: CASSLSISGPYEQYF. The CDR3 DNA is TGTGCCAGCAGTTTATCGATTTCGGGTCCCTACGAGCAGTACTTC.

With respect to this clone: Other DNA sequences of this sample code for an identical CDR3. The chain is built from TRBV5-1 and TRBJ2-7; a weak D match, TRBD1 (6 bases). The V end was cut by 4 bases, the J end by 4 bases, with 12 bases between. Germline V gene lookup returns CDR1 SGHRS and CDR2 YFSETQ. The length of the CDR3 is 13 residues. CDR3 sequence reads: CASSPDRPYEQYF. The CDR3, as DNA: TGCGCCAGCAGCCCGGACAGACCTTACGAGCAGTACTTC. Complete variable domain (other parts from reference TRBV5-1 and TRBJ2-7): KAGVTQTPRYLIKTRGQQVTLSCSPISGHRSVSWYQQTPGQGLQFLFEYFSETQRNKGNFPGRFSGRQFSNSRSEMNVSTLELGDSALYLCASSPDRPYEQYFGPGTRLTVT.

The chain links TRBV2 to TRBJ1-5; 8 bases agree with TRBD1. CDR3 length equals 15 residues. The germline gives CDR1 SNHLY, CDR2 FYNNEI. After removal of 6 bases from V and 7 bases from J, the junction contained 11 bases not matched to a gene. This chain's CDR3 is CASSYTGGQGQPQHF. The CDR3 DNA is TGTGCCAGCAGCTACACCGGTGGACAGGGCCAGCCCCAGCATTTT.

CDR3 sequence: CASSEEGPGNYGYTF. CDR3 nucleotide sequence: TGTGCCAGCAGTGAAGAGGGCCCGGGTAACTATGGCTACACCTTC. J is TRBJ1-2 and V is TRBV2; D unresolved. This CDR3 spans 15 amino acids. Germline CDR1 is SNHLY and CDR2 is FYNNEI. V lost 1 base to trimming and J lost 1 base, with 10 bases between them.

V is TRBV5-6 and J is TRBJ1-6, with D hard to call. V was trimmed by 1 base and J by 7 bases, leaving 12 bases between them. Germline assignment: CDR1 SGHDT and CDR2 YYEEEE. This CDR3 is built from 15 residues. Written as DNA, the CDR3 is TGTGCCAGCAGCTTGTTCGCCAGCCCCAATTCACCCCTCCACTTT. Its translation is CASSLFASPNSPLHF.

The chain is built from TRBV11-2 and TRBJ2-2, with D perhaps matching TRBD1 (5 bases). The V end was cut by 3 bases, the J end by 7 bases, with 15 bases between. The germline V gene has CDR1 SGHAT and CDR2 FQNNGV. The CDR3 is 15 amino acids. In DNA form, the CDR3 reads TGTGCCAGCAGCTTTAGGCTAGAAAGGGGCGGGGAGCTGTTTTTT. Encoded protein: CASSFRLERGGELFF.

The chain uses TRBV10-1 and TRBJ1-1; D is perhaps TRBD1 (5 bases). Germline CDR1 reads WNHNN; CDR2 reads SYGVQD (reference sequence). With 6 bases removed from V and 1 base from J, the gap between germline ends came to 9 bases. This CDR3 is built from 13 residues. The CDR3 bases are TGCGCCAGCAGCCCCGGGGGGAACACTGAAGCTTTCTTT. Encoded protein: CASSPGGNTEAFF.

The rearrangement joins TRBV4-1 to TRBJ1-6; TRBD1 might be the D (6 bases). Germline CDR1 is MGHRA and CDR2 is YSYEKL. Trimming removed 0 bases from V and 9 bases from J, with 18 bases in between. The CDR3 is 17 residues long. CDR3: CASSQEVQGRTSSPLHF. In nucleotides, the CDR3 is TGCGCCAGCAGCCAAGAAGTACAGGGCAGGACGAGTTCACCCCTCCACTTT.

The chain combines TRBV28 with TRBJ1-1; D is possibly TRBD1 (5 bases). Germline assignment: CDR1 MDHEN and CDR2 SYDVKM. Trimming took off 7 bases at V and 0 bases at J, with 15 bases between the two ends. This CDR3 spans 15 amino acids. As DNA, the CDR3 is TGTGCCAGCAACCAGCCATGGGGGATGAACACTGAAGCTTTCTTT. This gives the protein CASNQPWGMNTEAFF.

This CDR3 is CASSATYEQYF. In nucleotides, the CDR3 is TGTGCCAGCAGCGCCACCTACGAGCAGTACTTC. The rearrangement joins TRBV11-2 to TRBJ2-7; D is unclear. The CDR3 sequence is 11 residues long. Germline CDR1 and CDR2: SGHAT and FQNNGV. V was cut by 5 bases and J by 2 bases, with 4 bases left in between.

V usage is TRBV30 and J usage is TRBJ2-3; 11 bases fit TRBD2. CDR3 length equals 17 residues. Germline V CDR1 and CDR2: GTSNPN, SVGIG (reference sequence). The J segment lost 1 base and the V segment lost 0 bases, leaving 6 bases of the junction unmatched. The CDR3 loop reads CAWSVSRTSGRTDTQYF. CDR3 nucleotides: TGTGCCTGGAGTGTATCCCGGACTAGCGGGCGCACAGATACGCAGTATTTT.

The J gene is TRBJ2-7, the V gene TRBV5-1, with TRBD2 matching over 11 bases. CDR3 length: 14 amino acids. Trimming took 4 bases from V and 7 from J; bases not matched to a gene: 7. Per the germline V gene, CDR1 is SGHRS and CDR2 is YFSETQ. The CDR3 DNA is TGCGCCAGCAGCCTACCCGGGACTAGCGGTGAGCAGTACTTC. This translates into CASSLPGTSGEQYF.

V gene TRBV7-2 combines with J gene TRBJ2-7; maybe TRBD2 (6 bases). The CDR3 is 14 amino acids. V was clipped by 2 bases and J by 7 bases, with 15 bases between them. Germline lookup yields CDR1 SGHTA and CDR2 FQGNSA. The CDR3 reads CASSLTQGGREQYF. The DNA for the CDR3 is TGTGCCAGCAGCTTAACGCAAGGAGGGAGGGAGCAGTACTTC.

J is TRBJ2-5 and V is TRBV5-4; 9 bases map to TRBD1. CDR3 length: 16 residues. The V gene's germline CDR1 is SGHNT and CDR2 YYREEE (reference sequence). The V segment lost 3 bases and the J segment 4 bases; nucleotides outside the gene matches: 10. The CDR3 DNA follows: TGTGCCAGCAGCTCGTCCGGGACAGGGTGGGGAGAGACCCAGTACTTC. Translation gives CASSSSGTGWGETQYF. Variable domain in full (rest from reference TRBV5-4 and TRBJ2-5): ETGVTQSPTHLIKTRGQQVTLRCSSQSGHNTVSWYQQALGQGPQFIFQYYREEENGRGNFPPRFSGLQFPNYSSELNVNALELDDSALYLCASSSSGTGWGETQYFGPGTRLLVL.

Notes on this clone: One base away lies a much larger clone, so this may be a sequencing read error. Other DNA sequences within the sample encode an identical CDR3. This chain uses TRBV4-1 with TRBJ2-1; D perhaps matches TRBD2 (6 bases). The germline CDR1 and CDR2 sequences are MGHRA and YSYEKL. The V end lost 6 bases, the J end lost 4 bases, and 13 bases lay between the germline ends. The CDR3 runs to 14 residues. The CDR3 protein is CASRQEGFYNEQFF. CDR3 in DNA: TGCGCCAGCAGGCAGGAGGGGTTTTACAATGAGCAGTTCTTC.

The chain links TRBV2 to TRBJ2-7; possibly TRBD1 for D (7 bases). The CDR3 has 14 amino acids. V was cut by 7 bases and J by 2 bases, with 15 bases left in between. Germline lookup yields CDR1 SNHLY and CDR2 FYNNEI. This CDR3 is CASTPAGGPYEQYF. The CDR3 DNA is TGTGCCAGCACCCCGGCAGGGGGGCCCTACGAGCAGTACTTC.

V gene TRBV1 combines with J gene TRBJ2-3; the listed D gene, TRBD1, was not tested against the DNA. TRBV1 is reported as a pseudogene. The length of the CDR3 is 15 residues. The CDR3 spells CTSSQRRGGSDTQYF. The CDR3 nucleotides are TGCACCAGCAGCCAAAGACGAGGGGGCTCAGATACGCAGTATTTT.

On this clone: Other DNA sequences from this sample encode an identical CDR3 as well. This chain uses TRBV9 with TRBJ2-2; D gene unclear. V lost 4 bases, J lost 4 bases, and 8 bases lay in between. Germline V gives CDR1 SGDLS, CDR2 YYNGEE. There are 13 residues in the CDR3. The CDR3 loop is CASSRVGTGELFF. In nucleotides, the CDR3 is TGTGCCAGCAGCCGCGTAGGCACCGGGGAGCTGTTTTTT.

The chain joins TRBV7-3 to TRBJ2-7; 10 nucleotides match TRBD1. The trim removed 5 bases at V and 6 bases at J, leaving 10 bases unmatched. The germline CDR1 and CDR2 sequences are SGHTA and FQGTGA. The CDR3 loop spans 15 amino acids. CDR3 amino acids: CASSQGDRGRSEQYF. As DNA, the CDR3 is TGTGCCAGCAGCCAAGGGGACAGGGGTCGTTCCGAGCAGTACTTC.

The CDR3 loop reads CASSRNPPNTIYF. As DNA, the CDR3 is TGTGCCAGCAGTCGGAATCCCCCTAACACCATATATTTT. The chain links TRBV25-1 to TRBJ1-3; D remains unclear. Germline CDR1 MGHDK, CDR2 SYGVNS. V gave up 5 bases and J gave up 7 bases, with 12 bases separating them. This CDR3 spans 13 amino acids.

CDR3 sequence (DNA): TGCAGCGTTGGGACTAATAACTATGGCTACACCTTC. Translated: CSVGTNNYGYTF. V usage is TRBV29-1 and J usage is TRBJ1-2; D unresolved. CDR1 is SQVTM and CDR2 is ANQGSEA in the germline V gene. There are 12 residues in the CDR3. The germline V and J ends were trimmed by 4 bases and 1 base, with 7 bases remaining between them. The full variable domain, in which reference TRBV29-1 and TRBJ1-2 provide the parts outside the CDR3, is SAVISQKPSRDICQRGTSLTIQCQVDSQVTMMFWYRQQPGQSLTLIATANQGSEATYESGFVIDKFPISRPNLTFSTLTVSNMSPEDSSIYLCSVGTNNYGYTFGSGTRLTVV.

This clone was observed a single time. This chain joins TRBV7-2 and TRBJ2-5; no firm D call. CDR3 length: 12 amino acids. Germline loops: CDR1 SGHTA, CDR2 FQGNSA. V lost 3 bases to trimming and J lost 5 bases, with 7 bases between them. The CDR3 region has the DNA TGTGCCAGCAGCTTTTATTCCGAGACCCAGTACTTC. It codes for CASSFYSETQYF.

The V and J genes are TRBV4-2 and TRBJ2-7; D remains ambiguous. The V and J ends lost 0 bases and 9 bases respectively, with 12 bases between them. The CDR3 is 13 amino acids. Germline V lookup: CDR1 LGHNA, CDR2 YNFKEQ. CDR3 protein: CASSQELGSRQYF. The CDR3 nucleotides read TGTGCCAGCAGCCAAGAACTCGGAAGCAGGCAGTACTTC.

This clone was found once. The CDR3 loop reads CASSGNREDEQYF. The CDR3 DNA is TGTGCCAGCAGCGGAAACAGGGAAGACGAGCAGTACTTC. The J gene is TRBJ2-7, the V gene TRBV9, with a weak D call TRBD1 (6 bases). This CDR3 is built from 13 residues. Trimming took 3 bases from V and 5 from J, leaving 12 bases between them. Germline lookup yields CDR1 SGDLS and CDR2 YYNGEE.

The chain links TRBV7-2 to TRBJ1-1; 8 bases match TRBD1. J lost 3 bases, V lost 5 bases, and 8 bases had no gene match. CDR3 length: 15 residues. Germline V gives CDR1 SGHTA, CDR2 FQGNSA. The CDR3 loop reads CASSQVTGVDTEAFF. CDR3 bases: TGTGCCAGCAGCCAGGTGACAGGGGTGGACACTGAAGCTTTCTTT.

The genes are TRBV6-1 and TRBJ1-2; TRBD1 matches at 7 bases. CDR1 is MNHNS and CDR2 is SASEGT in the germline V gene. The CDR3 consists of 13 residues. Trimming took 6 bases from V and 5 from J; bases not matched to a gene: 6. CDR3 loop: CASSAGQAYGYTF. CDR3 nucleotide sequence: TGTGCCAGCAGCGCCGGACAGGCTTATGGCTACACCTTC.

The J gene is TRBJ2-7, the V gene TRBV5-1, with 9 bases aligning to TRBD1. CDR3 length equals 14 residues. V was clipped by 3 bases and J by 5 bases; unmatched bases: 6. CDR1 and CDR2 from the germline V gene are SGHRS and YFSETQ. The CDR3 sequence: CASSSGQGTNEQYF. Written as DNA, the CDR3 is TGCGCCAGCAGCTCGGGACAGGGTACCAACGAGCAGTACTTC.

The chain has TRBV6-6 and TRBJ2-7, with 7 bases matching TRBD1. The V and J ends lost 8 bases and 1 base, in that order; junction bases with no gene match: 11. CDR3 length: 15 residues. The V gene's germline CDR1 is MNHNY and CDR2 SVGAGI (reference sequence). CDR3 loop: CASVLYRGPSYEQYF. CDR3 coding DNA: TGTGCCAGCGTGCTCTACAGGGGACCGTCCTACGAGCAGTACTTC.

The J gene is TRBJ1-1, the V gene TRBV2; 8 bases are a match to TRBD1. The germline CDR1 and CDR2 sequences are SNHLY and FYNNEI. The V and J ends lost 3 bases and 4 bases, in that order; junction bases with no gene match: 4. This CDR3 region has 14 residues. The CDR3 sequence: CASSEAGGITEAFF. The CDR3 DNA is TGTGCCAGCAGTGAGGCAGGGGGCATCACTGAAGCTTTCTTT.

The rearrangement uses TRBV6-5 and TRBJ2-2, with D maybe TRBD1 (6 bases). V lost 10 bases to trimming and J lost 6 bases, with 12 bases between them. The CDR3 runs 12 residues. Germline lookup yields CDR1 MNHEY and CDR2 SVGAGI. The CDR3 loop is CATLGGAGELFF. The CDR3 DNA sequence: TGTGCCACCCTTGGGGGCGCCGGGGAGCTGTTTTTT.